The clone carrying this T cell receptor beta chain has more than one count but fewer than ten. Repertoires were generated with immunoSEQ multiplex PCR, while TCRdb's copy carries only in-frame clones and drops some. The top ten clones hold under 2% of a sample with 150,000 to 200,000 clones, around 88% of them seen once. Germline CDR1 reads MDHEN; CDR2 reads SYDVKM. V gave up 5 bases and J gave up 5 bases, with 21 bases separating them. The CDR3 runs to 16 residues. The data were taken from a study of control samples from healthy donors and cancer patients. The sequenced sample consisted of blood. This TCR was sampled from a young man in good health. The chain links TRBV28 to TRBJ2-5; a weak D match, TRBD2 (6 bases). The CDR3 DNA reads TGTGCCAGCAGTAGCATTGGGGAGGCGACCCGGGAGACCCAGTACTTC. This translates into CASSSIGEATRETQYF.